This TCR beta chain was observed in a study of blood T cell repertoires in COVID-19. Study processing details: The assay estimated nucleated cells by amplifying reference gene primers. Only in-frame clones appear in the TCRdb table, and some are missing; sequencing was by immunoSEQ multiplex PCR. For V, J and clone size, that table is used; D and trimming come from the DNA. The top ten clones hold about 3.9% of a sample with around 150,000 clones, 80% to 90% of them seen once. The clonotype originates from a woman aged 55-70 years who had recovered from COVID-19. Sequenced: peripheral blood.

The CDR3 DNA reads TGTGCCAGCTCACCACCCTCGGTAATGAACACTGAAGCTTTCTTT. This encodes CASSPPSVMNTEAFF. The rearrangement links TRBV18 to TRBJ1-1; D is ambiguous. This CDR3 has 15 residues. CDR1 is KGHSH, CDR2 LQKENI, per germline. Trimming left V 0 bases short and J 0 bases short, with 8 bases between.